This TCR beta chain emerged from a study of blood T cells in healthy people across ages. Study conclusions and caveats: Diversity figures based on one million T cells were deemed too low. The lack of PBMC sorting stopped any conclusive naive versus antigen-experienced comparison.

Every sample yielded at least 6.5 million isolated PBMCs. A sample-barcoded 5' primer and a J-beta primer mix were used in a second PCR of roughly 7 to 12 cycles. Each cDNA molecule, via a template-switch adaptor with 12 random nucleotides, was tagged. TCRdb analysed the 5' RACE reads with MiXCR anew, one entry per CDR3 protein. This table holds about 1.4 million distinct CDR3 sequences, approximately 59% found once. The V gene's germline CDR1 is MNHEY and CDR2 SMNVEV (reference sequence). CDR3 length: 17 residues. J was trimmed by 5 bases and V by 5 bases; bases with no gene match: 12. In the case of this clonotype: What it recognizes is unknown.

This chain uses TRBV27 with TRBJ2-3; 11 nucleotides agree with TRBD2. Sequenced material: blood. The source of this sequence is a man younger than 35 in good health. The CDR3 nucleotides read TGTGCCAGCAGTCGTTCGGGACTAGCGGAGAGGGGAGATACGCAGTATTTT. It is translated as CASSRSGLAERGDTQYF.